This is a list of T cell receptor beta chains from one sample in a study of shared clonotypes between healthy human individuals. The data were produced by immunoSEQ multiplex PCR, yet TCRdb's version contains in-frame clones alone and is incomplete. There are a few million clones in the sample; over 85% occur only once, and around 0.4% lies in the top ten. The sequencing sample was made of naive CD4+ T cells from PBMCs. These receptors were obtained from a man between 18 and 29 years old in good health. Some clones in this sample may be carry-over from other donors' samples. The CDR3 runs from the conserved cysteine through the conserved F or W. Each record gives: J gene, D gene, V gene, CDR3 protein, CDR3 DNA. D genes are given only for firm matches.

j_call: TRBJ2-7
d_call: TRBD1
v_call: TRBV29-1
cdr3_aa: CSVETGERQYF
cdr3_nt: TGCAGCGTTGAAACAGGGGAGAGGCAGTACTTC

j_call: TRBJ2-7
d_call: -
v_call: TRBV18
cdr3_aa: CASSRGGNSYEQYF
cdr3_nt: TGTGCCAGCTCAAGAGGAGGGAACTCCTACGAGCAGTACTTC

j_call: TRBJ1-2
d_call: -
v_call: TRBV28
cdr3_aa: CASSFLQGGYTF
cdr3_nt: TGTGCCAGCAGTTTCCTACAGGGAGGCTACACCTTC

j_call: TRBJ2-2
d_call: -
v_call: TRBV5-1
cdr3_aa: CASSPEPSTGELFF
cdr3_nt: TGCGCCAGCAGCCCGGAACCCTCTACCGGGGAGCTGTTTTTT

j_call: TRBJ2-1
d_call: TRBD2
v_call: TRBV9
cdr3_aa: CASSVEETSGNEQFF
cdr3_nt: TGTGCCAGCAGCGTAGAGGAGACTAGCGGCAATGAGCAGTTCTTC

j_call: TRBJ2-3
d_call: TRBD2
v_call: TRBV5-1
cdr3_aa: CASSLTSGTDTQYF
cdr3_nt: TGCGCCAGCAGTTTGACTAGCGGCACAGATACGCAGTATTTT

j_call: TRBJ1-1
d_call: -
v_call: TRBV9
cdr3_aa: CASSVGIGQQNTEAFF
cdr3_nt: TGTGCCAGCAGCGTAGGAATTGGACAGCAAAACACTGAAGCTTTCTTT

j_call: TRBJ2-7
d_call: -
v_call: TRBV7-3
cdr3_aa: CASSLTSGYEQYF
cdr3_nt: TGTGCCAGCAGCTTAACTAGCGGCTACGAGCAGTACTTC

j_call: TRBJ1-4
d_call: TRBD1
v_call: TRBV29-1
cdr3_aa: CSVEAPGGIANEKLFF
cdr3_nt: TGCAGCGTTGAAGCACCAGGGGGCATAGCTAATGAAAAACTGTTTTTT

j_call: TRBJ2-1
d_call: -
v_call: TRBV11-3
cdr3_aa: CASSQRQGTNEQFF
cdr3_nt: TGTGCCAGCAGCCAAAGGCAGGGGACCAATGAGCAGTTCTTC

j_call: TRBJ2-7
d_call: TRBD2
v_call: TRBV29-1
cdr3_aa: CSAERGPGEGPEQYF
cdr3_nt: TGCAGCGCCGAGAGAGGTCCGGGGGAGGGCCCCGAGCAGTACTTC

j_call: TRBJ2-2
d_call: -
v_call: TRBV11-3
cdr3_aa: CASSLDGVFQSGANTGELFF
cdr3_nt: TGTGCCAGCAGCTTAGATGGTGTTTTTCAGTCAGGGGCGAACACCGGGGAGCTGTTTTTT

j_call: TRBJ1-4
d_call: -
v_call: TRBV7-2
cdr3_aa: CASSREPSGKLFF
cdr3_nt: TGTGCCAGCAGCAGGGAACCCTCAGGAAAACTGTTTTTT

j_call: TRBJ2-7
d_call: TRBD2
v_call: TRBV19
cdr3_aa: CASSTSSGSSYEQYF
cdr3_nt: TGTGCCAGTAGTACCTCTAGCGGGAGCTCCTACGAGCAGTACTTC

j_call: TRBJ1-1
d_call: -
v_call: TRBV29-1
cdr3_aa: CSVWGGDTLNTEAFF
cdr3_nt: TGCAGCGTTTGGGGGGGGGACACTCTGAACACTGAAGCTTTCTTT

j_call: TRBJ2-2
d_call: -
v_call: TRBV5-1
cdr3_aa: CASSLYGDTGELFF
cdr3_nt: TGCGCCAGCAGCTTGTATGGGGACACCGGGGAGCTGTTTTTT

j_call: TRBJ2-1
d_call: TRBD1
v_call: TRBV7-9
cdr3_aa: CASSLDRRGRDEQFF
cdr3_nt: TGTGCCAGCAGCTTGGACAGGAGAGGGCGTGATGAGCAGTTCTTC

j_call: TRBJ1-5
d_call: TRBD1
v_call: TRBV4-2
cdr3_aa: CASSQEGQGLGNQPQHF
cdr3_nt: TGTGCCAGCAGCCAAGAGGGACAGGGATTGGGCAATCAGCCCCAGCATTTT

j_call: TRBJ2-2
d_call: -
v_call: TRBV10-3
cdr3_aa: CAISESNTGELFF
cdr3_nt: TGTGCCATCAGTGAGTCAAACACCGGGGAGCTGTTTTTT

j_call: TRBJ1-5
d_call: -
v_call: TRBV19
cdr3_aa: CASSVQVNQPQHF
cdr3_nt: TGTGCCAGTAGTGTACAGGTGAATCAGCCCCAGCATTTT

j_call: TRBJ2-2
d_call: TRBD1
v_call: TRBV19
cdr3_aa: CASRTGVDTGELFF
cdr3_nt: TGTGCCAGTAGGACAGGGGTGGACACCGGGGAGCTGTTTTTT

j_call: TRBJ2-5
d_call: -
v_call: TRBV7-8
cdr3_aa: CASSTRQDRGTQYF
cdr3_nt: TGTGCCAGCAGCACCCGACAGGACAGAGGGACCCAGTACTTC